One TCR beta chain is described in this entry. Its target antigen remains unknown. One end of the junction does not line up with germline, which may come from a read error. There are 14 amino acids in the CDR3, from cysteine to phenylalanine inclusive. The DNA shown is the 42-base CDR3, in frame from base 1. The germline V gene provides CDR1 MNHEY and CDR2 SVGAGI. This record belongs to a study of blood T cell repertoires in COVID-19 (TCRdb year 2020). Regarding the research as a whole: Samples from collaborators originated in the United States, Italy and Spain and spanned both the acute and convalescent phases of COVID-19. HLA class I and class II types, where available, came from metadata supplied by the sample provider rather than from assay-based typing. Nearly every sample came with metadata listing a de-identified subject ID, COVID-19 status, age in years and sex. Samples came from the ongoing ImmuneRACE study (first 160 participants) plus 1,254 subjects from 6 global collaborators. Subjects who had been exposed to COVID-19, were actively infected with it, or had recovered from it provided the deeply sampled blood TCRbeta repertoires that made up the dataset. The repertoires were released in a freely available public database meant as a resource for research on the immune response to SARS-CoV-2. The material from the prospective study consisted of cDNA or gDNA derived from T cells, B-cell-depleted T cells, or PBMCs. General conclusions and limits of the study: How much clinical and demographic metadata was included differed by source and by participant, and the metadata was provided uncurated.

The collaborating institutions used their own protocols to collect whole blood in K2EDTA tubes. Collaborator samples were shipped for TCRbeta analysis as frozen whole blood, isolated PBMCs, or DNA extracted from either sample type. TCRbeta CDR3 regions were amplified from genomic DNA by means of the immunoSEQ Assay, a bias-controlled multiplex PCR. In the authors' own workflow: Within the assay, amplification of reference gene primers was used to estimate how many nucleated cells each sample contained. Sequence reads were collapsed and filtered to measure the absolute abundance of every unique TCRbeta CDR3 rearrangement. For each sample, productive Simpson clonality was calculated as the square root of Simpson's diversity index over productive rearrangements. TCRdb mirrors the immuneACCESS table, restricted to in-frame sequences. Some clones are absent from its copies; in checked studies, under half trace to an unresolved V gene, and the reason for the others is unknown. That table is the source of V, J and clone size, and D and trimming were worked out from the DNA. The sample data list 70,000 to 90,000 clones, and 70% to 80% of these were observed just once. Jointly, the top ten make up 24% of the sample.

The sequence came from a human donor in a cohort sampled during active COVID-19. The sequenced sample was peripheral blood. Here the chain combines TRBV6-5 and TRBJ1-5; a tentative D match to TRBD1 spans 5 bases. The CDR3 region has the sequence CASRGGAGKQPQHF. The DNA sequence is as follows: TGTGCCAGCAGGGGCGGGGCAGGCAAACAGCCCCAGCATTTT.